A single sample gave rise to the 10 T cell receptor beta chains below, sequenced in a study of T-cell reconstitution after alpha-beta-depleted transplantation in children. For TCRbeta, the library was prepared with unique molecular identifiers. From the PCR reads, TCRdb called clonotypes with MiXCR, one entry per CDR3 protein. The data contain about 200,000 distinct CDR3 sequences, approximately 7% of them singletons. The source was PBMCs, collected before TCRalphabeta/CD19-depleted stem cell transplant. Every receptor here comes from a boy aged 2 to 9 with acute lymphoblastic leukemia, due to receive a stem cell transplant.

Regarding this clonotype: A read error may be the cause here, since a much bigger clone is one base away. V usage is TRBV5-1 and J usage is TRBJ2-7; D not resolved. The CDR3 runs 14 residues. V lost 1 base and J 8 bases, leaving 16 bases between the germline ends. The germline V gene encodes CDR1 SGHRS and CDR2 YFSETQ. CDR3 sequence: CASSLNGPGDQQYF. In nucleotides, the CDR3 is TGCGCCAGCAGCTTGAATGGCCCGGGCGACCAGCAGTACTTC.

This clonotype came up many times. The V call is TRBV7-3, the J call TRBJ2-1; a weak D match, TRBD1 (6 bases). The CDR3 extends over 12 amino acids. Trimming removed 5 bases at V and 15 bases at J, with 17 bases between. The germline V gene encodes CDR1 SGHTA and CDR2 FQGTGA. The CDR3 sequence is CASSHPGHSLFF. In nucleotides, the CDR3 is TGTGCCAGCAGCCACCCGGGACATAGTCTGTTCTTC.

This clonotype was observed many times. The gene calls are TRBV7-9 and TRBJ2-5; D is uncertain. Per the germline V gene, CDR1 is SEHNR and CDR2 is FQNEAQ (reference sequence). V was pared by 2 bases and J by 2 bases, with 12 bases between. The CDR3 consists of 15 residues. CDR3 sequence reads: CASSLWVVPQETQYF. The CDR3 bases are TGTGCCAGCAGCTTATGGGTAGTCCCACAAGAGACCCAGTACTTC.

This clonotype was seen ten or more times. The chain recombines TRBV12-3 or TRBV12-4 with TRBJ2-1; 8 bases fit TRBD2. V was clipped by 0 bases and J by 9 bases; unmatched bases: 13. The CDR3 runs to 17 residues. CDR3 nucleotide sequence: TGTGCCAGCAGTTTAGCGCGTCAGCGGGAGTTGGTCAGTGAGCAGTTCTTC. This translates into CASSLARQRELVSEQFF.

This clonotype was counted a few times. V is TRBV5-4 and J is TRBJ1-4; a possible D gene is TRBD1 (6 bases). Trimming left V 4 bases short and J 8 bases short, with 21 bases between. The CDR3 contains 16 residues. CDR1 is SGHNT and CDR2 is YYREEE in the germline V gene (reference sequence). The CDR3 DNA reads TGTGCCAGCAGCACAAAAGAGGGGGGAATTGGAGAAAAACTGTTTTTT. Protein product: CASSTKEGGIGEKLFF.

This clonotype was seen ten or more times. This chain connects TRBV28 to TRBJ2-4; a weak D match, TRBD1 (6 bases). The germline CDR1 and CDR2 sequences are MDHEN and SYDVKM. Trimming took off 2 bases at V and 8 bases at J, with 13 bases between the two ends. The CDR3 loop spans 14 amino acids. The CDR3, as DNA: TGTGCCAGCAGTTTAAATCAGGGGATAGACATTCAGTACTTC. This gives the protein CASSLNQGIDIQYF.

The chain links TRBV3-1 to TRBJ2-7; 8 nucleotides agree with TRBD1. This CDR3 contains 15 residues. CDR1 and CDR2 from the germline V gene are LGHDT and YNNKEL (reference sequence). J lost 3 bases, V lost 4 bases, and 8 bases had no gene match. The CDR3: CASSPGQAVRYEQYF. The CDR3 bases are TGTGCCAGCAGCCCGGGACAGGCCGTCCGCTACGAGCAGTACTTC.

The sample holds many counts of this clonotype. This chain joins TRBV12-3 or TRBV12-4 and TRBJ2-1; D is ambiguous. The CDR3 is made up of 13 amino acids. The V end lost 5 bases, the J end lost 7 bases, and 12 bases lay between the germline ends. The CDR3 DNA reads TGTGCCAGCAGTAGTGGAGTTCGGAATGAGCAGTTCTTC. Translating it yields CASSSGVRNEQFF.

This clonotype was observed a few times. The chain joins TRBV28 to TRBJ1-5; no reliable D call. The CDR3 contains 14 residues. CDR1 and CDR2 (germline): MDHEN, SYDVKM. V shed 6 bases and J shed 4 bases, with 13 bases lying between them. The CDR3 DNA reads TGTGCCAGCAGAATCGGACTATCAAATCAGCCCCAGCATTTT. Protein: CASRIGLSNQPQHF.

The sample holds many counts of this clonotype. The V and J genes are TRBV29-1 and TRBJ2-7, with TRBD2 as a possible D gene (6 bases). The V and J ends lost 4 bases and 6 bases respectively, with 22 bases between them. Germline V CDR1 and CDR2: SQVTM, ANQGSEA. The CDR3 extends over 15 amino acids. In DNA, the CDR3 is TGCAGCGTTGTGCGGGACTCGTTAGGGTTCTCCGAGCAGTACTTC. Its translation is CSVVRDSLGFSEQYF.